This T cell receptor (beta chain) comes out of a study of cytomegalovirus exposure and HLA in healthy donors. 13 Jbeta primers and 60 Vbeta primers were used for the PCR. TCRdb's copy holds only in-frame clones and misses some; the assay was immunoSEQ multiplex PCR. The data show 110,000 or so clones, with 60% to 80% seen just once and roughly 8.3% held by the top ten. V lost 6 bases to trimming and J lost 0 bases, with 11 bases between them. The CDR3 runs to 15 residues. The germline V gene has CDR1 SNHLY and CDR2 FYNNEI. The J gene is TRBJ2-2, the V gene TRBV2, with D maybe TRBD1 (5 bases). Source material: PBMCs. The receptor's source is a man between 18 and 29 years old in good health and CMV-seropositive. The CDR3 region is CASRTEAANTGELFF. The CDR3 DNA follows: TGTGCCAGCAGGACAGAGGCCGCGAACACCGGGGAGCTGTTTTTT.